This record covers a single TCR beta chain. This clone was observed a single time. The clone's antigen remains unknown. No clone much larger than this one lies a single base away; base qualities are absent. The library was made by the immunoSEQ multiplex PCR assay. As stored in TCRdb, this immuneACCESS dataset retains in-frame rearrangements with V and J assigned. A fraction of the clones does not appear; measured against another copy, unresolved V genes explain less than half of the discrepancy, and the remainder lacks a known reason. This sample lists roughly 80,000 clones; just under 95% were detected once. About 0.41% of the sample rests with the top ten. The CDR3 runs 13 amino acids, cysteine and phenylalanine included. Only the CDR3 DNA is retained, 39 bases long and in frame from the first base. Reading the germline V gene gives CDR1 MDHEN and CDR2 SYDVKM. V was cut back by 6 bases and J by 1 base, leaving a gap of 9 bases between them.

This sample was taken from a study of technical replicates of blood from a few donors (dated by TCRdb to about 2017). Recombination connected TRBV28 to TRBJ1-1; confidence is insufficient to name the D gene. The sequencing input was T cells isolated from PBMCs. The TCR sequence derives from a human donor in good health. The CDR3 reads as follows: CASSRRGNTEAFF. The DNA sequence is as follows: TGTGCCAGCAGCCGGCGGGGGAACACTGAAGCTTTCTTT.